These T cell receptor beta chains were read from a single sample in a study of T cell responses to AZD1222 COVID-19 vaccine. The data were produced by immunoSEQ multiplex PCR, yet TCRdb's version contains in-frame clones alone and is incomplete. In the table there are around 140,000 clones, nearly 95% of which are singletons. The sequencing here drew on peripheral blood, taken 28 days after the second AZD1222 dose. Receptors were obtained from an adult who received the AZD1222 COVID-19 vaccine. Both conserved end residues are part of each CDR3. D genes are given only for firm matches. A clone size is listed for some rows: how often the clone was seen (once, few, many), or a class if it is expanded.

J gene | V gene | D gene | clone size | CDR3 DNA | CDR3 protein
TRBJ1-5 | TRBV28 | . | . | TGTGCCAGCAGTGCCGGTGGGCAGCCCCAGCATTTT | CASSAGGQPQHF
TRBJ1-5 | TRBV28 | . | . | TGTGCCTCGGAAATGTCCCGCCCCAATCAGCCCCAGCATTTT | CASEMSRPNQPQHF
TRBJ1-1 | TRBV9 | TRBD1 | . | TGTGCCAGCAGCGCAGGGGGAACTGAAGCTTTCTTT | CASSAGGTEAFF
TRBJ1-4 | TRBV18 | TRBD1 | . | TGTGCCAGCTCATCAGCCCTACAGGGGGCCGCAACTAATGAAAAACTGTTTTTT | CASSSALQGAATNEKLFF
TRBJ1-5 | TRBV11-2 | . | . | TGTGCCAGCAGCTTAGTAGGTGGAGCGCAGCCCCAGCATTTT | CASSLVGGAQPQHF
TRBJ1-2 | TRBV4-1 | . | . | TGCGCCAGCAGCCAAGTGCCAGACAACTATGGCTACACCTTC | CASSQVPDNYGYTF
TRBJ1-2 | TRBV4-1 | TRBD1 | . | TGCGCCAGCAGCCAAGGGGACAGGGGCCCTAACTATGGCTACACCTTC | CASSQGDRGPNYGYTF
TRBJ1-2 | TRBV11-2 | . | . | TGTGCCAGCAGCTCCTCCCGGCCCGGGAGAGCTAACTATGGCTACACCTTC | CASSSSRPGRANYGYTF
TRBJ1-6 | TRBV6-6 | TRBD1 | . | TGTGCCAGCAGACCCGGGACAGGCGAAACTAATTCACCCCTCCACTTT | CASRPGTGETNSPLHF
TRBJ2-4 | TRBV4-3 | TRBD2 | . | TGCGCCAGCAGCCAAGATGGAAAGGGAGGGGTGGACATTCAGTACTTC | CASSQDGKGGVDIQYF
TRBJ2-1 | TRBV27 | . | . | TGTGCCAGCAGCCCAGGGAGAACCTACAATGAGCAGTTCTTC | CASSPGRTYNEQFF
TRBJ2-2 | TRBV6-2/TRBV6-3 | . | . | TGTGCCAGCAGCCAGGGACCTGGGGGGGAGCTGTTTTTT | CASSQGPGGELFF
TRBJ2-7 | TRBV30 | TRBD1 | . | TGTGCCTGGAGTGAGACAGGGGGCGCTTTGGACGAGCAGTACTTC | CAWSETGGALDEQYF
TRBJ1-1 | TRBV28 | TRBD1 | . | TGTGCCAGCAGTTTAGGGGGCAGGGGGCGCAGGCTGGGCACTGAAGCTTTCTTT | CASSLGGRGRRLGTEAFF
TRBJ1-4 | TRBV15 | . | . | TGTGCCACCAGCAGAGATCTGGGTGGCTCCGATGAAAAACTGTTTTTT | CATSRDLGGSDEKLFF
TRBJ1-1 | TRBV5-3 | TRBD1 | . | TGTGCCAGAAGCACAATATCCTTGACAGGGGGCTACACTGAAGCTTTCTTT | CARSTISLTGGYTEAFF
TRBJ1-6 | TRBV6-5 | TRBD1 | . | TGTGCCAGCAGTTACACTCAGGGGGCGGTCAATTCACCCCTCCACTTT | CASSYTQGAVNSPLHF
TRBJ1-4 | TRBV5-1 | TRBD1 | . | TGCGCCAGCAGCTCTCAGGGGGGAGATAATGAAAAACTGTTTTTT | CASSSQGGDNEKLFF
TRBJ2-1 | TRBV5-4 | . | . | TGTGCCAGCAGCTTGGCCAGTCGGGCAGGTCTGTACAATGAGCAGTTCTTC | CASSLASRAGLYNEQFF
TRBJ1-1 | TRBV2 | . | . | TGTGCCAGCACCCAGGAAGGTACTGAAGCTTTCTTT | CASTQEGTEAFF
TRBJ1-4 | TRBV28 | . | . | TGTGCCAGCAGTTTTAGCCAGGGTAATGAAAAACTGTTTTTT | CASSFSQGNEKLFF
TRBJ2-3 | TRBV5-6 | . | . | TGTGCCAGCAGCTTTACAGATACGCAGTATTTT | CASSFTDTQYF
TRBJ1-5 | TRBV5-4 | . | once | TGTGCCAGCAGCCAAGGGGGGGGCAATCAGCCCCAGCATTTT | CASSQGGGNQPQHF
TRBJ1-1 | TRBV28 | . | . | TGTGCCAGCAGTTTAAGTTCTAACACTGAAGCTTTCTTT | CASSLSSNTEAFF
TRBJ1-1 | TRBV28 | . | . | TGTGCCAGCAGTCCCCTCGAGCCCTTGAGGACTGAAGCTTTCTTT | CASSPLEPLRTEAFF
TRBJ1-1 | TRBV7-9 | . | . | TGTGCCAGCAGCCCCCCCGGGGGTACTGAAGCTTTCTTT | CASSPPGGTEAFF
TRBJ2-1 | TRBV5-1 | . | . | TGCGCCAGCAGCTTGGGTAGTGAGCAGTTCTTC | CASSLGSEQFF